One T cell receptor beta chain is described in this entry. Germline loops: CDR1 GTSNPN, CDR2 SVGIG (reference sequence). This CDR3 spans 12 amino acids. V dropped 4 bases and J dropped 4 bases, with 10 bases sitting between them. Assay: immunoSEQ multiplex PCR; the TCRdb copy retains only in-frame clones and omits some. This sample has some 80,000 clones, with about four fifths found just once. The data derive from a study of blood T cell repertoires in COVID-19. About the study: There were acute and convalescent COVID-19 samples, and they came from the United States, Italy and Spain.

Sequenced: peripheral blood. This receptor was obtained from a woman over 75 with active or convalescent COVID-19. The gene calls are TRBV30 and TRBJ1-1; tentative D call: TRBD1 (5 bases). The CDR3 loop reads CAWTAGITEAFF. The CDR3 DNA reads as TGTGCCTGGACCGCAGGGATCACTGAAGCTTTCTTT. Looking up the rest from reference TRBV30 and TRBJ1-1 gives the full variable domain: SQTIHQWPATLVQPVGSPLSLECTVEGTSNPNLYWYRQAAGRGLQLLFYSVGIGQISSEVPQNLSASRPQDRQFILSSKKLLLSDSGFYLCAWTAGITEAFFGQGTRLTVV.